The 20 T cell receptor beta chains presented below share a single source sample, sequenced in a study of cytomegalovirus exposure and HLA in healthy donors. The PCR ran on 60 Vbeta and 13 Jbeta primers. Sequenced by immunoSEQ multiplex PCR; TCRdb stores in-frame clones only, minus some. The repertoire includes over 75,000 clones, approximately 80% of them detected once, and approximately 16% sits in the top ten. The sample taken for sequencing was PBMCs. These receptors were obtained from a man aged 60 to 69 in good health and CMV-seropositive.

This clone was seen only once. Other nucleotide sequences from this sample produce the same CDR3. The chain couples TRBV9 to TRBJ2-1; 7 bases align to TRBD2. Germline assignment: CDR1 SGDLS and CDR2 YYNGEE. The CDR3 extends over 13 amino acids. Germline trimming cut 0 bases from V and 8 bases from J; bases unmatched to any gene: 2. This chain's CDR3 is CASSVGGGDEQFF. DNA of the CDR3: TGTGCCAGCAGCGTAGGGGGAGGGGATGAGCAGTTCTTC.

The CDR3 here is CASSPDRGRGYTF. CDR3 sequence (DNA): TGTGCCAGCTCACCAGACAGGGGAAGGGGCTACACCTTC. V gene TRBV18 combines with J gene TRBJ1-2, with 8 bases fitting TRBD1. V lost 2 bases and J lost 8; bases outside the gene matches: 4. The CDR3 is 13 amino acids. The germline CDR1 and CDR2 sequences are KGHSH and LQKENI.

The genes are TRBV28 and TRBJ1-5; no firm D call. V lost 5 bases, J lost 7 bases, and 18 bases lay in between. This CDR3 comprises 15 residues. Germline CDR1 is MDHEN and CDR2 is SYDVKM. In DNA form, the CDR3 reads TGTGCCAGCAGTCGGGAGCCTTTGGGTGGGCAGCCCCAGCATTTT. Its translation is CASSREPLGGQPQHF.

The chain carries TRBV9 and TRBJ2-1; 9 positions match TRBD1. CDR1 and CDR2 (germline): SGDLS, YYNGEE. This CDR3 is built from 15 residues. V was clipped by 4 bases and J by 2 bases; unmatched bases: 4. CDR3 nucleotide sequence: TGTGCCAGCAGCCCCGGGACAGGGACCTACAATGAGCAGTTCTTC. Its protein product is CASSPGTGTYNEQFF.

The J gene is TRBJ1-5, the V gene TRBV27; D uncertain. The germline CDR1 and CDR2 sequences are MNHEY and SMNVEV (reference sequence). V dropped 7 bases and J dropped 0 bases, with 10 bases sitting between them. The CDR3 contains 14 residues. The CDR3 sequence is CASTRQGSNQPQHF. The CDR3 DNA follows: TGTGCCAGCACCCGACAAGGTAGCAATCAGCCCCAGCATTTT.

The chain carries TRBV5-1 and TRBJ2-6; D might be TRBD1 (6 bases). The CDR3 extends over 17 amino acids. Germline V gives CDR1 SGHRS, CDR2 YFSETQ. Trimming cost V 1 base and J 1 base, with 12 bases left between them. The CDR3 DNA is TGCGCCAGCAGCTTGCTGGACAGAAATTCTGGGGCCAACGTCCTGACTTTC. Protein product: CASSLLDRNSGANVLTF.

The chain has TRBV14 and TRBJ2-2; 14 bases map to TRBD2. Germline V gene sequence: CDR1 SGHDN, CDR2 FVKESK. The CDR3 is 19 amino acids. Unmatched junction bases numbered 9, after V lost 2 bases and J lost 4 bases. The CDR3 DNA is TGTGCCAGCAGCCAAATCGGACTAGCGGGGGGAAGCGGCACCGGGGAGCTGTTTTTT. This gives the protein CASSQIGLAGGSGTGELFF.

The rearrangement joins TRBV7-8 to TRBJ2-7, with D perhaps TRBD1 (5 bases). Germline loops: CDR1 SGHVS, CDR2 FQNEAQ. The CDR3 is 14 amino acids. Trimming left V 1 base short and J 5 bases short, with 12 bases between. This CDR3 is CASSLVPQGNEQYF. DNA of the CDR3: TGTGCCAGCAGCTTAGTGCCCCAGGGTAACGAGCAGTACTTC. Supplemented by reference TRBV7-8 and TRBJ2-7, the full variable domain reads GAGVSQSPRYKVAKRGQDVALRCDPISGHVSLFWYQQALGQGPEFLTYFQNEAQLDKSGLPSDRFFAERPEGSVSTLKIQRTQQEDSAVYLCASSLVPQGNEQYFGPGTRLTVT.

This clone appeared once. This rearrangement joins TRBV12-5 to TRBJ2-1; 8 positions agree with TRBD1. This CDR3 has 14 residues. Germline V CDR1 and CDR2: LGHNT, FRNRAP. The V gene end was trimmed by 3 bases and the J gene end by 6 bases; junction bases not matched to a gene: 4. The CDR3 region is CASGFGQGGNEQFF. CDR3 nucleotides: TGTGCTAGTGGTTTTGGACAGGGAGGCAATGAGCAGTTCTTC.

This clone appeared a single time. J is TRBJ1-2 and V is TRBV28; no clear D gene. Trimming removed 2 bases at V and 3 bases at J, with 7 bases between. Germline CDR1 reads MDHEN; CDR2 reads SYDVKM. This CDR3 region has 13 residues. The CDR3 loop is CASSLPGYYGYTF. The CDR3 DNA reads TGTGCCAGCAGTTTACCAGGATACTATGGCTACACCTTC.

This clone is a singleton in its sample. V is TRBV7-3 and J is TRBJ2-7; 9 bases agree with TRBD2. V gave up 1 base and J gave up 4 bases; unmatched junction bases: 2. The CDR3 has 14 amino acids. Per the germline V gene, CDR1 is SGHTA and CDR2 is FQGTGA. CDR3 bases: TGTGCCAGCAGCTTAATAGCGGGGGAGTACGAGCAGTACTTC. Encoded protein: CASSLIAGEYEQYF.

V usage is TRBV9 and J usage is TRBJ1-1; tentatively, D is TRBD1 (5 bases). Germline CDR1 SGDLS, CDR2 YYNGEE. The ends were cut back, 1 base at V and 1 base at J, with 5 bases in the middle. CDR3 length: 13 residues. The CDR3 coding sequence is TGTGCCAGCAGCGTAACAGGGAACACTGAAGCTTTCTTT. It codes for CASSVTGNTEAFF.

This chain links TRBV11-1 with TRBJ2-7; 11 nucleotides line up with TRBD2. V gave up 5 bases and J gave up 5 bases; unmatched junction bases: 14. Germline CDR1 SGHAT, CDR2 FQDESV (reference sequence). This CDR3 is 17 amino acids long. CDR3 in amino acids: CASSKGTSGLPHNEQYF. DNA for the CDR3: TGTGCCAGCAGCAAGGGGACTAGCGGACTCCCCCACAACGAGCAGTACTTC. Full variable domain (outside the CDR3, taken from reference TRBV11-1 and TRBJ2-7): EAEVAQSPRYKITEKSQAVAFWCDPISGHATLYWYRQILGQGPELLVQFQDESVVDDSQLPKDRFSAERLKGVDSTLKIQPAELGDSAMYLCASSKGTSGLPHNEQYFGPGTRLTVT.

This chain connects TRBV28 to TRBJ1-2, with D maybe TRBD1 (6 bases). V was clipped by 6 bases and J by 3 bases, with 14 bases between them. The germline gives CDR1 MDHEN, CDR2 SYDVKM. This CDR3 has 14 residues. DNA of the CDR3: TGTGCCAGCAGCCCCGCAGGGGTGGACTATGGCTACACCTTC. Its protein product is CASSPAGVDYGYTF.

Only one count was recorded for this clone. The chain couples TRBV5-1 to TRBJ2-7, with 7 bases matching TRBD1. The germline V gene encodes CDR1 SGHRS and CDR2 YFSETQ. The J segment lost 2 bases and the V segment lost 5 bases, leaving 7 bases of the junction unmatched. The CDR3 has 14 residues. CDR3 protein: CASRQGFTTYEQYF. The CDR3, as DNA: TGCGCCAGCAGACAGGGGTTTACCACCTACGAGCAGTACTTC. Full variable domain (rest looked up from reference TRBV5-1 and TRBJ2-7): KAGVTQTPRYLIKTRGQQVTLSCSPISGHRSVSWYQQTPGQGLQFLFEYFSETQRNKGNFPGRFSGRQFSNSRSEMNVSTLELGDSALYLCASRQGFTTYEQYFGPGTRLTVT.

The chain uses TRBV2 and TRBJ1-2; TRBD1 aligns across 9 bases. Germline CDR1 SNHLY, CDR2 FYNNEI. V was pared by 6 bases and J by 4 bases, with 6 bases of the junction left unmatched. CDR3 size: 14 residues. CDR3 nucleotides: TGTGCCAGCAGCGGACAGGGGAGGTTCTATGGCTACACCTTC. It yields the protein CASSGQGRFYGYTF.

This CDR3 reads CASSLSRSTDTQYF. The CDR3 region has the DNA TGCGCCAGCAGCTTGAGTCGGAGCACAGATACGCAGTATTTT. This rearrangement joins TRBV5-1 to TRBJ2-3; the D is unclear. Germline-derived CDR1 and CDR2 are SGHRS and YFSETQ. V lost 1 base to trimming and J lost 0 bases, with 6 bases between them. The CDR3 runs to 14 residues.

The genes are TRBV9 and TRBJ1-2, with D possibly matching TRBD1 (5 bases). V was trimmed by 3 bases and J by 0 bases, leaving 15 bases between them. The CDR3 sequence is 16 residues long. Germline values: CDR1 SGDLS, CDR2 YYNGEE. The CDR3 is CASSESWGPANYGYTF. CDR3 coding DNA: TGTGCCAGCAGCGAGTCATGGGGCCCAGCTAACTATGGCTACACCTTC.

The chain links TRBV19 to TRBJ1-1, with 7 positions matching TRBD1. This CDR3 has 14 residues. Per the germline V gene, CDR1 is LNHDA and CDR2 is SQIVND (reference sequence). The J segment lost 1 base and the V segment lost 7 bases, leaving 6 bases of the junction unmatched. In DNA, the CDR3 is TGTGCCAGTAACCCGACAGGGAGGAACACTGAAGCTTTCTTT. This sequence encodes CASNPTGRNTEAFF.

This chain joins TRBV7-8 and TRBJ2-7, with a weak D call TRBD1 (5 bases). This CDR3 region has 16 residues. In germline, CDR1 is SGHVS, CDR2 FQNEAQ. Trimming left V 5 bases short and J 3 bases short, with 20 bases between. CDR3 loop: CASSQTTGTNFYEQYF. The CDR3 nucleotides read TGTGCCAGCAGCCAGACAACAGGTACGAACTTCTACGAGCAGTACTTC.